This TCR beta chain derives from a study of immune cell composition in non-small cell lung cancer (dated by TCRdb to the late 2010s). Regarding the research as a whole: Histologic subtype, mostly lung adenocarcinoma or squamous cell carcinoma, was determined with H&E together with p63, CK5, Napsin A and TTF-1 immunohistochemistry. TCR-beta sequencing from Adaptive Biotechnologies was done on a few dozen paired sets of NSCLC tumour and non-adjacent lung specimens and on around 27 tumour-only specimens. For supplementary cohort #1, made up of some eleven lung adenocarcinoma cases, paired tumour/lung TCR-beta sequencing was done and TIL populations were generated so that tumour reactivity could be assessed. Several tumour specimens with TCR-beta data were rare histological subtypes and were excluded from the subtype comparisons.

A two-step multiplex PCR was used to amplify TCR-beta CDR3 regions from genomic DNA, and Illumina-compatible adaptors were added in the second step. TCR-beta immunosequencing was carried out on an Illumina platform through the commercial immunoSEQ service. As for the original processing: Two measures summarised the repertoires: productive clonality, and Top 10 Clones, meaning the percentage of T-cell templates coming from the ten most frequent sequences. Values for productive clonality spanned 0 to 1, where a value of 1 indicated a monoclonal population. Tumour-associated clones were defined as sequences comprising at least 0.1% of tumour T-cell templates but absent from matched non-adjacent lung, identified via log10 scatter plots. Analyses were done in GraphPad Prism7 and R, with Student's t-tests for two-group comparisons, ANOVA for stages, and linear regression for relationships. TCRdb holds this immuneACCESS table with in-frame rearrangements only. Some clones are missing; in checked studies, unresolved V genes explain under half, and the rest has no known cause. That table supplies the V and J calls and clone size; D and trimming were determined from the DNA. Counted in this sample were several thousand clones; around four fifths of them appeared once. The ten most abundant clones make up about 7.3% of the sample.

Genomic DNA was isolated with the QIAamp DNA kit from frozen aliquots of single-cell suspensions that had not been sorted. Tumour samples were surgically resected non-small cell lung cancer tissue. Tissues were received within 2 hours of resection and processed immediately into single-cell suspensions. Tissue was broken up mechanically, digested enzymatically with DNase I, collagenase I and hyaluronidase for 25 to 35 minutes at 37 degrees C, and then filtered and RBC-lysed. This clone has only one observation. No antigen is known for it. Within one base of it there is no much larger clone, and no base qualities were kept. The research as a whole found: Lung squamous cell carcinoma tumours had significantly higher Top 10 clone scores and productive clonality than lung adenocarcinoma tumours. In fewer than 12 adenocarcinoma cases, maximal tumour-associated clone frequency correlated strongly with TIL tumour reactivity, whereas overall clonality did not. Nearly half of NSCLC cases had tumour-associated clones >0.5%, with approximately 76% of squamous carcinomas showing such clones compared with under 35% of adenocarcinomas. Smoking pack-years did not significantly correlate with tumour TCR-beta clonality. The reactivity cohort included only around ten cases, and whether tumour-reactive clones share sequences with the dominant in vivo tumour-associated clones was not shown.

There are 14 amino acids in the CDR3, from cysteine to phenylalanine inclusive. Kept here is only the CDR3 DNA, which spans 42 bases and is read in frame from base 1. V was cut back by 0 bases and J by 4 bases, leaving a gap of 6 bases between them. According to the germline V gene (reference sequence), CDR1 reads SEHNR and CDR2 reads FQNEAQ. The chain is encoded by TRBV7-9 joined to TRBJ2-2; a tentative D call is TRBD2 (6 bases match). Sequencing was performed on lung tumor tissue. The receptor's source is a human donor with non-small cell lung cancer. The sequence in DNA is TGTGCCAGCAGCTTAGCCGGGGGCACCGGGGAGCTGTTTTTT. Its protein is CASSLAGGTGELFF.